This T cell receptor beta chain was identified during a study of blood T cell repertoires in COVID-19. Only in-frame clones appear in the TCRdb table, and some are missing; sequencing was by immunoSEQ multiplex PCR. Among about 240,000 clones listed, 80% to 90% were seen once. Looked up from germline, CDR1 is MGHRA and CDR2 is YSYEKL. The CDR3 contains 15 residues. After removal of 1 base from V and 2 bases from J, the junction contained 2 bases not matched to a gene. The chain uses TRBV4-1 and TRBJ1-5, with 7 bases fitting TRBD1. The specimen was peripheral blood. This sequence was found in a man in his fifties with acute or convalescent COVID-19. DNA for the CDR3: TGCGCCAGCAGCCAAGTGGGGACAGGCAATCAGCCCCAGCATTTT. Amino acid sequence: CASSQVGTGNQPQHF.